These T cell receptor beta chains were read from a single sample in a study of blood T cells in healthy people across ages. TCRdb recomputed calls from the 5' RACE reads with MiXCR, one row per CDR3 protein. The table shows under 1,100,000 distinct CDR3 sequences, with 20% to 25% occurring only once. The data also belong to a second study, concerning T cells of mothers and their children.

The sample consisted of blood. The receptor set was obtained from a girl aged 2 to 10 in good health. Both conserved end residues are part of each CDR3. The D gene is left open where the match is weak. Not all rows give a size; the values are once, few, many and, for expanded clones, a class.

>TRBJ2-5|.|TRBV5-1|few
TGCGCCAGCAGCTCCAAGCTGTACCAAGAGACCCAGTACTTC
CASSSKLYQETQYF
>TRBJ2-4|TRBD1|TRBV9|.
TGTGCCAGCAGCGTAGGGACAGGGATGAGGGCCAAAAACATTCAGTACTTC
CASSVGTGMRAKNIQYF
>TRBJ2-1|.|TRBV27|many
TGTGCCAGCAGTTTTGGTCGCAATGAGCAGTTCTTC
CASSFGRNEQFF
>TRBJ1-1|TRBD1|TRBV6-6|.
TGTGCCAGCAAGGGTCCGGGACAGGGCCTAGACACTGAAGCTTTCTTT
CASKGPGQGLDTEAFF
>TRBJ1-5|.|TRBV27|.
TGTGCCAGCAGTCCACAGGGTTGGTCGGCCCAGCATTTT
CASSPQGWSAQHF
>TRBJ2-7|.|TRBV28|few
TGTGCCAGCAGTTTATCGGCTCCGCCGGGCAAGCAGTACTTC
CASSLSAPPGKQYF
>TRBJ2-7|TRBD2|TRBV6-1|few
TGTGCCAGCAGTGAAGCACTAGCGGGAGCCTACGAGCAGTACTTC
CASSEALAGAYEQYF
>TRBJ2-7|TRBD2|TRBV6-6|few
TGTGCCAGCAGTTTCGCATCACCTAGCGGTGACTCCTACGAGCAGTACTTC
CASSFASPSGDSYEQYF
>TRBJ2-7|.|TRBV27|few
TGTGCCAGCAGTCCCTCGTGGGGCCGGATTGTTTACGAGCAGTACTTC
CASSPSWGRIVYEQYF
>TRBJ1-2|.|TRBV27|few
TGTGCCAGCAGTTTAGGTGGATATCCTTATGGCTACACCTTC
CASSLGGYPYGYTF
>TRBJ2-7|TRBD1|TRBV29-1|few
TGCAGCGCCGAGGGGGGACAGGGCTCCTACGAGCAGTACTTC
CSAEGGQGSYEQYF
>TRBJ1-2|TRBD1|TRBV29-1|many
TGCAGCGTTGAGAAGGGACAGGCTTATGGCTACACCTTC
CSVEKGQAYGYTF
>TRBJ2-6|.|TRBV20-1|few
TGCAGTGCCGGGGACCCTTCCTCTGGGGCCAACGTCCTGACTTTC
CSAGDPSSGANVLTF
>TRBJ1-2|.|TRBV5-1|.
TGCGCCAGCAGCTTCGATTTGGGCCGGATCAGTCAGGCCTACACCTTC
CASSFDLGRISQAYTF
>TRBJ1-2|.|TRBV7-2|few
TGTGCCAGCAGCCCCTACCTGGGTTCGACCTATGGCTACACCTTC
CASSPYLGSTYGYTF
>TRBJ2-7|.|TRBV5-1|.
TGCGCCAGCAGCTACGAAGACACTTACGAGCAGTACTTC
CASSYEDTYEQYF
>TRBJ2-3|TRBD1|TRBV12-3/TRBV12-4|.
TGTGCCAGCAGCCGGACAGGAGATGCGCAGTATTTT
CASSRTGDAQYF
>TRBJ2-7|TRBD2|TRBV5-1|.
TGCGCCAGCAGCTTGGGACTAGCGGGGGGTCGATCCTACGAGCAGTACTTC
CASSLGLAGGRSYEQYF
>TRBJ2-1|.|TRBV9|.
TGTGCCAGCAGCGCAAGCAGGGACGTGGAATTCAATGAGCAGTTCTTC
CASSASRDVEFNEQFF
>TRBJ2-3|.|TRBV29-1|.
TGCAGCGTTGAAGGGACAGATACGCGGTATTTT
CSVEGTDTRYF
>TRBJ1-4|.|TRBV2|.
TGTGCCAGCAGGGCTCTCCAAGTTGCAACTAATGAAAAACTGTTTTTT
CASRALQVATNEKLFF
>TRBJ2-5|TRBD2|TRBV7-9|.
TGTGCCAGCAGCTTTTTAGCGGGGGAGGTGGAAGAGACCCAGTACTTC
CASSFLAGEVEETQYF
>TRBJ1-3|TRBD1|TRBV28|few
TGTGCCAGCAGTCCGGACAGGGGGGGAAACACCATATATTTT
CASSPDRGGNTIYF